The source of this TCR beta chain is a study of CD8 T cells in Susac syndrome. Study at large: Susac syndrome patients were untreated, on corticosteroids with some adding intravenous immunoglobulin, or on intravenous immunoglobulin only.

This CDR3 contains 15 residues. Germline lookup yields CDR1 SGHDT and CDR2 YYEEEE. The V gene lost 4 bases and the J gene lost 3 bases, with 17 bases spanning the gap. A quantity of about 0.5 to 1 ug RNA underwent reverse transcription using random hexamers. A multiplex approach, immunoSEQ multiplex PCR, amplified TCR beta CDR3 across 54 Vbeta and 13 Jbeta. MiXCR was run by TCRdb on the immunoSEQ multiplex PCR reads, yielding one entry per CDR3 protein. The table records approximately 25,000 distinct CDR3 sequences, about 94% of them present only once. CD8+ and CD4+ T cells from blood underwent TCR beta sequencing. Negative magnetic isolation gave CD8+ and CD4+ cells; FACS enriched CD8+ TEMRA.

The sequenced sample was CD8+ T cells from PBMCs. J is TRBJ2-7 and V is TRBV5-6; no clear D gene. This TCR was sampled from a human donor with Susac syndrome. CDR3: CASSLMTVSSYEQYF. CDR3 coding DNA: TGTGCCAGCAGCCTAATGACGGTTTCCAGCTACGAGCAGTACTTC. The full variable domain, completed using reference TRBV5-6 and TRBJ2-7, is DAGVTQSPTHLIKTRGQQVTLRCSPKSGHDTVSWYQQALGQGPQFIFQYYEEEERQRGNFPDRFSGHQFPNYSSELNVNALLLGDSALYLCASSLMTVSSYEQYFGPGTRLTVT.